This TCR beta chain is drawn from a study of T cell repertoires in breast cancer (dated by TCRdb to between 2015 and 2016). About the study as a whole: The study profiled tumors, lymph nodes and peripheral blood lymphocytes from breast cancer patients, plus peripheral blood from healthy control donors. The majority of the 20 or so patient tumors analyzed for shared TCRs were ER+/PR+. The controls were nine healthy donors whose age range was similar to that of the patients. On average, sequencing produced roughly 500,000 sequences per sample and roughly 10 reads per input cell. The study reasoned that TCRs shared between breast cancer patients would target shared antigens, given breast cancer's low mutational burden and rare common mutations. Tumors and tumor-involved lymph nodes were minced and digested with Liberase and DNase, then filtered through 70-um and 40-um filters. Tumor-free lymph nodes were processed without enzymatic digestion, and blood samples were separated by Ficoll.

The study used an expanded emulsion RT-PCR method with primers for all TCR V genes to analyze paired alpha-beta TCRs of CD8+ T cells. Before emulsion RT-PCR, CD8+ T cells were isolated using a CD8 positive selection kit and then incubated overnight in roughly 9.3 IU/mL IL-2. Library preparation was by emulsion pairing. A second nested PCR with blocking oligos suppressed unpaired genes, then a third nested PCR added Illumina adaptors and barcodes. Each master mix for emulsion RT-PCR held about 5,000-250,000 T cells along with C-region, Stepout and V-region primers. The Micellula Emulsion and Purification Kit was used to make the emulsions, and Qiagen OneStep RT-PCR reagents were used for RT-PCR. Pooled libraries were sequenced with paired-end 2 x 250 reads on an Illumina MiSeq. Per the authors' processing: In Galaxy, read pairs were joined and then clipped at the engineered overlap into separate alpha and beta files, and any unclipped reads were discarded. Alpha-beta pairs were assigned using CompleteTCR, a MiTCR-based pipeline in which chains sharing read cluster identifiers are linked by an R script. TCR sequences that were observed only once, about 1-3.2% of the total, were removed as potential sequencing errors. TCRdb applied fastp at Q25 and MiXCR to the public reads, then kept only in-frame beta chains. Every CDR3 protein is listed once, alongside the most common genes and DNA of its rows. The V and J calls and clone size are TCRdb's, not the authors'. The sample contains roughly 39,000 distinct CDR3 sequences, 45% of them found a single time. The top ten constitute 60% to 75% of the sample.

With regard to this clonotype: The antigen it binds to is not known. At one end the junction does not follow the germline gene, possibly because of a read error.

Beyond this particular receptor, the publication reports: TRBV7 predominated among the shared TCRs, which could possibly reflect tumor recognition or a mispriming bias from eight TRBV7 primers. Genuine antitumor clones may have been missed because singleton TCRs were discarded and only part of each tumor was sampled. Shared TCRs were encoded by various nucleotide sequences, which suggests selection and expansion based on antigen. About fourfold more TCRs were shared with matched tumor repertoires by tumor-involved sentinel lymph nodes than by tumor-free nodes (around 7.7% versus 2%). Emulsion RT-PCR was considered qualitative rather than quantitative, since transcript abundance and primer differences skewed clone recovery. Roughly 19 TCR pairs were shared across seven or more patient tumors and rarely found in control blood, suggesting possible tumor specificity.

For CDR1 and CDR2, the germline V gene lists MNHGY and SAAAGT. The CDR3 holds 14 amino acids from the cysteine to the phenylalanine. The entry retains the CDR3 DNA only, 42 bases that are in frame from base 1. The rearrangement joined TRBV6-8 to TRBJ2-3; TRBD2 agrees with 7 junctional bases. The specimen was CD8+ T cells. This TCR came from a pool of human donors with breast cancer or a healthy control (not recorded which). The base sequence is TGCGCCAGCACCCTAGCGGTGCTCACAGATACGCAGTATTTT. This sequence encodes CASTLAVLTDTQYF.